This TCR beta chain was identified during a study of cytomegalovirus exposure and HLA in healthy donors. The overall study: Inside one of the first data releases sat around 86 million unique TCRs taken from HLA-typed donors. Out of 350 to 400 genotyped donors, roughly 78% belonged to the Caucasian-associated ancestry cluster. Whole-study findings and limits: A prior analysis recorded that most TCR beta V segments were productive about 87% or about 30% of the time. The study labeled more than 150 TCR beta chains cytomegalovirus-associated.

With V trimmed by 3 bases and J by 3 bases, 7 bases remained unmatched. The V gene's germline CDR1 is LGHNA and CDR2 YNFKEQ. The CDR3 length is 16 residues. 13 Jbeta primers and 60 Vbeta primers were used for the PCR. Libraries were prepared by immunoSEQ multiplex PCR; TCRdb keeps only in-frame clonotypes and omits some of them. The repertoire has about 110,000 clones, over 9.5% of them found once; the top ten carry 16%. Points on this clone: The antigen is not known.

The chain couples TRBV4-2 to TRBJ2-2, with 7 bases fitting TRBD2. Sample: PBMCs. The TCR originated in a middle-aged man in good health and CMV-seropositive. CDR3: CASSQSLARDTGELFF. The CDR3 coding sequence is TGTGCCAGCAGCCAGTCACTAGCGCGAGACACCGGGGAGCTGTTTTTT.